The 28 T cell receptor beta chains reported below all come from one sample, sequenced in a study of neurological immune-mediated disorders. A single record per CDR3 protein comes from TCRdb applying MiXCR to the 5' RACE reads. The sample lists over 50,000 distinct CDR3 sequences, approximately 5.1% occurring once. The sequenced material came from PBMCs. Every receptor here comes from a human donor with multiple sclerosis. The donor label of this sample is uncertain.

At least ten counts were recorded for this clonotype. This chain uses TRBV5-1 with TRBJ2-5; 8 nucleotides line up with TRBD2. V lost 4 bases, J lost 1 base, and 6 bases stayed unmatched. Germline values: CDR1 SGHRS, CDR2 YFSETQ. The CDR3 loop spans 15 amino acids. The CDR3 sequence is CASSSSGAVQETQYF. The DNA of the CDR3 is TGCGCCAGCAGCAGTAGCGGGGCCGTCCAAGAGACCCAGTACTTC.

This clonotype has ten or more counts. Written as DNA, the CDR3 is TGTGCCAGCAGTCCCTATCCCCCAACAACAGGTTTCTCTGGAAACACCATATATTTT. As protein: CASSPYPPTTGFSGNTIYF. The J gene is TRBJ1-3, the V gene TRBV27, with D possibly being TRBD1 (5 bases). With 5 bases removed from V and 0 bases from J, the gap between germline ends came to 23 bases. The germline V gene encodes CDR1 MNHEY and CDR2 SMNVEV (reference sequence). There are 19 residues in the CDR3.

This clonotype was seen many times. One junction end does not reproduce the germline sequence, and a read error may be involved. V gene TRBV7-3 combines with J gene TRBJ2-7; either TRBD1 or TRBD2 may fit D (6 bases each). CDR3 length: 14 amino acids. Germline CDR1 SGHTA, CDR2 FQGTGA. The CDR3 bases are TGTGCCAGCAGCTTATGGAGGGGGTCCTCCGAGCAGTACTTC. It is translated as CASSLWRGSSEQYF.

This clonotype was found many times. J is TRBJ1-1 and V is TRBV20-1; D remains ambiguous. This CDR3 region has 12 residues. The V gene's germline CDR1 is DFQATT and CDR2 SNEGSKA (reference sequence). V lost 1 base, J lost 6 bases, and 9 bases lay in between. The CDR3 loop is CSARGGYPEAFF. CDR3 nucleotide sequence: TGCAGTGCTAGAGGAGGGTATCCTGAAGCTTTCTTT.

This clonotype was detected many times. This rearrangement joins TRBV5-1 to TRBJ2-1; 9 positions match TRBD1. The germline V gene encodes CDR1 SGHRS and CDR2 YFSETQ. This CDR3 has 15 residues. J lost 5 bases, V lost 3 bases, and 6 bases had no gene match. The CDR3 bases are TGCGCCAGCAGCTCGAGGACAGGGGCGGACAATGAGCAGTTCTTC. Its protein is CASSSRTGADNEQFF.

In its sample, this clonotype was seen many times. The chain has TRBV12-3 or TRBV12-4 and TRBJ2-7, with 9 bases lining up with TRBD1. Trimming removed 5 bases from V and 2 bases from J; junction bases left unmatched: 4. This CDR3 contains 14 residues. The CDR3 is CASSQGQGTYEQYF. Here the CDR3 DNA reads TGTGCCAGCAGTCAGGGACAGGGAACCTACGAGCAGTACTTC.

This clonotype turned up a few times. The CDR3 DNA follows: TGTGCCAGCAGTCGACTAGCGACGGGGAGGGATACGCAGTATTTT. Protein sequence: CASSRLATGRDTQYF. The chain combines TRBV2 with TRBJ2-3; 8 nucleotides agree with TRBD2. This CDR3 has 15 amino acids. Germline CDR1 reads SNHLY; CDR2 reads FYNNEI. The V segment lost 5 bases and the J segment 6 bases; nucleotides outside the gene matches: 10. The variable domain in full, with the rest retrieved from reference TRBV2 and TRBJ2-3, is EPEVTQTPSHQVTQMGQEVILRCVPISNHLYFYWYRQILGQKVEFLVSFYNNEISEKSEIFDDQFSVERPDGSNFTLKIRSTKLEDSAMYFCASSRLATGRDTQYFGPGTRLTVL.

This clonotype was recorded many times. The chain couples TRBV20-1 to TRBJ1-1, with D unclear. Germline lookup yields CDR1 DFQATT and CDR2 SNEGSKA (reference sequence). The length of the CDR3 is 12 residues. Trimming pared 6 bases from V and 7 bases from J, leaving 15 bases between. This CDR3 reads CSARRHWGEAFF. CDR3 nucleotide sequence: TGCAGTGCGAGACGACATTGGGGTGAAGCTTTCTTT.

The chain recombines TRBV7-8 with TRBJ2-5; perhaps TRBD2 as D (7 bases). Trimming cost V 7 bases and J 2 bases, with 14 bases left between them. In germline, CDR1 is SGHVS, CDR2 FQNEAQ. CDR3 length equals 14 residues. The CDR3 DNA is TGTGCCAGCAACCCGGGGGGCGATCAAGAGACCCAGTACTTC. The encoded protein is CASNPGGDQETQYF.

This clonotype was counted between two and nine times. The chain links TRBV5-1 to TRBJ1-1, with TRBD1 identical over 7 bases. V lost 0 bases to trimming and J lost 0 bases; unmatched junction nucleotides: 5. The length of the CDR3 is 16 residues. Germline CDR1 SGHRS, CDR2 YFSETQ. In DNA, the CDR3 is TGCGCCAGCAGCTTGGGACAGGGCCTTATGAACACTGAAGCTTTCTTT. It yields the protein CASSLGQGLMNTEAFF.

The sample holds a few counts of this clonotype. The rearrangement uses TRBV12-3 or TRBV12-4 and TRBJ2-3, with D hard to call. The CDR3 is made up of 14 amino acids. The V end was cut by 4 bases, the J end by 2 bases, with 10 bases between. The CDR3 reads CASSSRGFTDTQYF. CDR3 in DNA: TGTGCCAGCAGTTCCCGAGGATTCACAGATACGCAGTATTTT.

The chain combines TRBV7-6 with TRBJ1-3, with no clear D. The CDR3 contains 15 residues. V lost 1 base and J 0 bases, leaving 7 bases between the germline ends. Germline CDR1 SGHVS, CDR2 FNYEAQ. CDR3 sequence: CASSLGLPSGNTIYF. The CDR3 nucleotides read TGTGCCAGCAGCTTAGGGTTGCCCTCTGGAAACACCATATATTTT.

This clonotype was seen ten or more times. V usage is TRBV20-1 and J usage is TRBJ2-7, with D possibly being TRBD1 or TRBD2 (5 bases each). Germline V lookup: CDR1 DFQATT, CDR2 SNEGSKA (reference sequence). The CDR3 extends over 13 amino acids. Trimming stripped 1 base from V and 4 bases from J, with 11 bases between. CDR3 in amino acids: CSARAARGYEQYF. As DNA, the CDR3 is TGCAGTGCTAGAGCCGCGAGGGGTTACGAGCAGTACTTC.

This clonotype was recorded many times. The CDR3 bases are TGCGCCAGCAGCCAAGAAAGTGGCCGACGTGAAAAACTGTTTTTT. Its protein is CASSQESGRREKLFF. The chain employs TRBV4-1 and TRBJ1-4; D is uncertain. Per germline, CDR1 MGHRA and CDR2 YSYEKL. The CDR3 is 15 residues long. Trimming removed 0 bases from V and 7 bases from J, with 12 bases in between.

This clonotype has at least ten counts. The CDR3 protein is CASSLEGRPSTDTQYF. The CDR3 region has the DNA TGCGCCAGCAGCTTGGAGGGCAGACCTAGCACAGATACGCAGTATTTT. The V and J genes are TRBV5-1 and TRBJ2-3; D gene uncertain. Germline V gene data show CDR1 as SGHRS and CDR2 as YFSETQ. The CDR3 is made up of 16 amino acids. Trimming pared 0 bases from V and 0 bases from J, leaving 11 bases between.

This clonotype was counted ten times or more. The rearrangement uses TRBV20-1 and TRBJ2-5; D not resolved. Trimming left V 1 base short and J 5 bases short, with 5 bases between. There are 11 residues in the CDR3. Germline loops: CDR1 DFQATT, CDR2 SNEGSKA (reference sequence). CDR3: CSARGRETQYF. The CDR3 DNA sequence: TGCAGTGCTAGAGGAAGGGAGACCCAGTACTTC.

This chain connects TRBV15 to TRBJ1-1; 9 nucleotides align to TRBD1. With 1 base clipped from V and 0 bases from J, the junction kept 9 bases outside the gene matches. The CDR3 covers 18 residues. The germline V gene encodes CDR1 LNHNV and CDR2 YYDKDF (reference sequence). CDR3 sequence reads: CATSRGGGTGSMNTEAFF. The CDR3 bases are TGTGCCACCAGCAGAGGGGGGGGGACAGGGTCCATGAACACTGAAGCTTTCTTT.

At least ten counts were recorded for this clonotype. The CDR3 loop reads CASSLDSGGTDTQYF. The DNA for the CDR3 is TGTGCCAGCAGCTTGGACAGCGGGGGAACAGATACGCAGTATTTT. The chain has TRBV5-5 and TRBJ2-3; 8 bases match TRBD2. Germline-derived CDR1 and CDR2 are SGHKS and YYEKEE (reference sequence). The CDR3 has 15 residues. Trimming at V came to 0 bases and at J to 3 bases, leaving 3 bases not matched to a gene. Supplemented by reference TRBV5-5 and TRBJ2-3, the full variable domain reads DAGVTQSPTHLIKTRGQQVTLRCSPISGHKSVSWYQQVLGQGPQFIFQYYEKEERGRGNFPDRFSARQFPNYSSELNVNALLLGDSALYLCASSLDSGGTDTQYFGPGTRLTVL.

This clonotype occurred many times. V is TRBV9 and J is TRBJ1-2; D is uncertain. V dropped 0 bases and J dropped 4 bases, with 7 bases sitting between them. Germline CDR1 reads SGDLS; CDR2 reads YYNGEE. The CDR3 length is 13 residues. The DNA for the CDR3 is TGTGCCAGCAGCGTAGAAGGCAGCTATGGCTACACCTTC. This encodes CASSVEGSYGYTF.

About this clonotype: A much bigger clone sits one base away, suggesting this may be a read error. This chain uses TRBV7-7 with TRBJ1-4, with D unclear. CDR3 length: 13 amino acids. CDR1 SSHAT and CDR2 FNYEAQ come from the germline V gene (reference sequence). CDR3 DNA: TGTGTCAGCAGAGAAGGACGTCTCGAAAAACTGTTTTTT. It is translated as CVSREGRLEKLFF.

This clonotype has ten or more counts. The rearrangement links TRBV20-1 to TRBJ2-2; TRBD1 matches 8 bases. The CDR3 sequence is 15 residues long. Germline assignment: CDR1 DFQATT and CDR2 SNEGSKA (reference sequence). V gave up 2 bases and J gave up 4 bases; unmatched junction bases: 6. This CDR3 is CSARYTTGGTGELFF. CDR3 DNA sequence: TGCAGTGCTAGATACACAACAGGGGGCACCGGGGAGCTGTTTTTT.

This clonotype has at least ten counts. The rearrangement uses TRBV30 and TRBJ2-1, with D perhaps given as TRBD1 or TRBD2 (6 bases each). V was trimmed by 2 bases and J by 0 bases, leaving 17 bases between them. Germline values: CDR1 GTSNPN, CDR2 SVGIG (reference sequence). The length of the CDR3 is 17 residues. CDR3 nucleotide sequence: TGTGCCTGGAGTAACAGTATGTGGGGGGCCTCCTACAATGAGCAGTTCTTC. The encoded protein is CAWSNSMWGASYNEQFF.

This clonotype was found many times. The chain couples TRBV20-1 to TRBJ1-6; D remains ambiguous. The germline CDR1 and CDR2 sequences are DFQATT and SNEGSKA (reference sequence). The germline V and J ends were trimmed by 3 bases and 0 bases, with 3 bases remaining between them. CDR3 size: 13 residues. CDR3 nucleotide sequence: TGCAGTGCTAGGACCTCCTATAATTCACCCCTCCACTTT. Its protein is CSARTSYNSPLHF.

This rearrangement joins TRBV10-1 to TRBJ1-6; D gene uncertain. V shed 0 bases and J shed 9 bases, with 6 bases lying between them. This CDR3 region has 13 residues. Germline CDR1 WNHNN, CDR2 SYGVQD (reference sequence). The CDR3 DNA reads TGCGCCAGCAGTGAGTCTCCGGGTTCACCCCTCCACTTT. It codes for CASSESPGSPLHF.

Ten or more counts support this clonotype. The gene calls are TRBV5-6 and TRBJ1-1; D possibly corresponds to TRBD1 (6 bases). V was clipped by 4 bases and J by 0 bases, with 13 bases between them. CDR3 size: 15 residues. Germline CDR1 and CDR2: SGHDT and YYEEEE. This CDR3 is CASSLGGIMNTEAFF. The CDR3 bases are TGTGCCAGCAGCCTCGGGGGCATCATGAACACTGAAGCTTTCTTT.

This clonotype was counted between two and nine times. The V call is TRBV5-6, the J call TRBJ1-5, with D uncertain. Germline lookup yields CDR1 SGHDT and CDR2 YYEEEE. The V end was cut by 2 bases, the J end by 7 bases, with 10 bases between. The CDR3 runs 13 residues. This chain's CDR3 is CASSLTGYQPQHF. The CDR3 nucleotides are TGTGCCAGCAGCTTAACGGGCTACCAGCCCCAGCATTTT. The whole variable domain, filled in from reference TRBV5-6 and TRBJ1-5, reads DAGVTQSPTHLIKTRGQQVTLRCSPKSGHDTVSWYQQALGQGPQFIFQYYEEEERQRGNFPDRFSGHQFPNYSSELNVNALLLGDSALYLCASSLTGYQPQHFGDGTRLSIL.

This clonotype was counted ten times or more. The chain links TRBV3-1 to TRBJ1-1; D gene ambiguous. Trimming shortened V by 0 bases and J by 1 base, and 9 bases separated the two germline ends. From germline, CDR1 is LGHDT and CDR2 YNNKEL (reference sequence). This CDR3 is 15 amino acids long. As DNA, the CDR3 is TGTGCCAGCAGCCAAGACTTAGCAGGGAACACTGAAGCTTTCTTT. It yields the protein CASSQDLAGNTEAFF.

This clonotype was counted ten times or more. This chain links TRBV29-1 with TRBJ1-2; 8 positions agree with TRBD1. CDR1 and CDR2 from the germline V gene are SQVTM and ANQGSEA. The J segment lost 6 bases and the V segment lost 6 bases, leaving 6 bases of the junction unmatched. The CDR3 has 12 residues. The CDR3 coding sequence is TGCAGCGTGGAAACAGGGGGGGATGGCTACACCTTC. It is translated as CSVETGGDGYTF.